The rows below give T cell receptor beta chains drawn from one sample of a study of CD8+ T cells in alopecia areata. TCRdb's copy holds only in-frame clones and misses some; the assay was immunoSEQ multiplex PCR. The sample contains 100,000 to 120,000 clones, 45% to 60% of which appear only once. Sequenced material: NKG2D-low CD8+ T cells sorted from blood. These receptors were taken from a human donor with alopecia areata. The CDR3 runs from the conserved cysteine through the conserved F or W. D genes are given only for firm matches. Clone size is given for some rows only: seen once, a few or many times, or a class if the clone is expanded.

j_call v_call d_call clone_size cdr3_aa cdr3_nt
TRBJ2-1 TRBV7-3 TRBD2 NA CASGRVYDEQFF TGTGCCAGCGGGAGGGTATACGATGAGCAGTTCTTC
TRBJ2-7 TRBV28 NA once CASKARDYEQYF TGTGCCAGCAAGGCCAGGGACTACGAGCAGTACTTC
TRBJ1-2 TRBV9 NA NA CASSINRELDLGYTF TGTGCCAGCAGCATAAACAGGGAGTTGGACCTAGGCTACACCTTC
TRBJ2-7 TRBV9 NA NA CASSPDDLNEQYF TGTGCCAGCAGCCCTGACGACCTGAACGAGCAGTACTTC
TRBJ2-5 TRBV7-9 NA NA CASSPTSAETQYF TGTGCCAGCAGCCCGACCTCTGCAGAGACCCAGTACTTC
TRBJ1-1 TRBV2 NA NA CASGSNTEAFF TGTGCCAGCGGTTCGAACACTGAAGCTTTCTTT
TRBJ2-7 TRBV4-1 NA NA CASSDRKEDIYEQYF TGCGCCAGCAGCGACAGGAAAGAGGACATTTACGAGCAGTACTTC
TRBJ1-2 TRBV13 TRBD1 NA CASSHRGDYGYTF TGTGCCAGCAGTCACAGGGGAGACTATGGCTACACCTTC
TRBJ2-7 TRBV7-9 NA NA CASSLAREQYF TGTGCCAGCAGCTTAGCGCGCGAGCAGTACTTC
TRBJ2-7 TRBV21-1 NA NA CASSVGWRSQPDYEQYF TGTGCCAGCAGCGTAGGATGGAGATCCCAACCAGACTACGAGCAGTACTTC
TRBJ2-4 TRBV13 TRBD1 NA CASSFRGLAKNIQYF TGTGCCAGCAGCTTCAGGGGGCTAGCCAAAAACATTCAGTACTTC
TRBJ2-1 TRBV15 TRBD2 NA CATSREGMGLAGQREQFF TGTGCCACCAGCAGAGAGGGGATGGGACTAGCGGGCCAACGTGAGCAGTTCTTC
TRBJ1-2 TRBV20-1 NA NA CSASPGPGYTF TGCAGTGCTAGTCCAGGGCCCGGCTACACCTTC
TRBJ1-1 TRBV19 NA NA CATDRNTEAFF TGTGCCACCGACCGAAACACTGAAGCTTTCTTT
TRBJ2-7 TRBV7-8 NA NA CASSSPISEQYF TGTGCCAGCAGCTCCCCTATTAGCGAGCAGTACTTC
TRBJ2-4 TRBV5-1 TRBD2 many CASSLALAGAKNIQYF TGCGCCAGCAGCTTGGCACTAGCGGGAGCCAAAAACATTCAGTACTTC
TRBJ2-7 TRBV7-6 NA few CASSLVPGVTYEQYF TGTGCCAGCAGCTTAGTTCCGGGGGTCACCTACGAGCAGTACTTC
TRBJ2-5 TRBV11-2 NA NA CASSLDGGEETQYF TGTGCCAGCAGCTTAGATGGAGGGGAAGAGACCCAGTACTTC
TRBJ2-5 TRBV7-3 NA NA CASSLIGGAGETQYF TGTGCCAGCAGCTTAATAGGGGGGGCTGGAGAGACCCAGTACTTC
TRBJ2-1 TRBV29-1 NA few CSARLGAVREQFF TGCAGCGCGCGCCTCGGGGCGGTCCGGGAGCAGTTCTTC
TRBJ2-3 TRBV11-2 NA few CASSPRDTQYF TGTGCCAGCAGCCCGCGAGATACGCAGTATTTT
TRBJ2-5 TRBV28 NA NA CASSLRLGVGETQYF TGTGCCAGCAGTTTAAGGCTGGGGGTAGGAGAGACCCAGTACTTC
TRBJ2-1 TRBV2 TRBD2 once CASDVFRGLAGKNQDNEQFF TGTGCCAGCGATGTCTTTAGGGGACTAGCGGGCAAAAACCAGGACAATGAGCAGTTCTTC
TRBJ1-2 TRBV30 TRBD1 NA CAWRETGPGYTF TGTGCCTGGAGGGAGACAGGGCCCGGCTACACCTTC
TRBJ2-3 TRBV29-1 NA few CSLAGAWSTDTQYF TGCAGCCTTGCAGGGGCTTGGAGCACAGATACGCAGTATTTT
TRBJ2-1 TRBV11-1 NA NA CASSFLRDSSYNEQFF TGTGCCAGCAGCTTTTTGCGGGATAGCTCCTACAATGAGCAGTTCTTC
TRBJ2-3 TRBV11-2 NA once CASGRASTDTQYF TGTGCCTCCGGTAGGGCGAGCACAGATACGCAGTATTTT
TRBJ1-5 TRBV7-8 TRBD1 NA CASSGQGGNQPQHF TGTGCCAGCAGCGGACAGGGCGGCAATCAGCCCCAGCATTTT
TRBJ2-7 TRBV7-9 NA NA CASSLVGTGLAYEQYF TGTGCCAGCAGCTTAGTGGGGACAGGACTAGCCTACGAGCAGTACTTC
TRBJ2-2 TRBV6-5 NA NA CASSSSLGAGELFF TGTGCCAGCAGTTCTAGCTTGGGAGCCGGGGAGCTGTTTTTT
TRBJ1-5 TRBV7-9 TRBD1 few CASSFGTGNNQPQHF TGTGCCAGCAGCTTCGGGACAGGGAACAATCAGCCCCAGCATTTT
TRBJ2-3 TRBV28 NA NA CASSLEAGRSAFQMDTQYF TGTGCCAGCAGTCTTGAGGCCGGCAGGAGTGCTTTCCAAATGGATACGCAGTATTTT
TRBJ2-7 TRBV28 NA few CASSTSGTISYEQYF TGTGCCAGCAGCACGTCCGGGACAATCTCCTACGAGCAGTACTTC
TRBJ1-1 TRBV4-1 NA NA CASSPNSQGRTEAFF TGCGCCAGCAGCCCCAACTCCCAGGGGCGGACTGAAGCTTTCTTT
TRBJ1-2 TRBV7-9 NA few CAIWGIYGYTF TGTGCCATCTGGGGGATATATGGCTACACCTTC
TRBJ2-7 TRBV29-1 TRBD1 NA CSAFDGDSPPYEQYF TGCAGCGCTTTTGATGGGGACAGTCCTCCCTACGAGCAGTACTTC
TRBJ1-2 TRBV29-1 NA NA CSVEDGFTNYGYTF TGCAGCGTTGAGGACGGCTTTACTAACTATGGCTACACCTTC
TRBJ2-2 TRBV29-1 NA NA CSVNKDTGELFF TGCAGCGTCAACAAAGACACCGGGGAGCTGTTTTTT
TRBJ2-1 TRBV28 TRBD2 NA CASSLGLAGVGNEQFF TGTGCCAGCAGTCTGGGACTAGCGGGAGTTGGCAATGAGCAGTTCTTC
TRBJ2-2 TRBV29-1 TRBD2 NA CSVRIAGGPVTGELFF TGCAGCGTTCGCATAGCGGGAGGGCCCGTCACCGGGGAGCTGTTTTTT
TRBJ2-3 TRBV9 NA once CASSPRRGSGLTDTQYF TGTGCCAGCAGCCCCCGCAGGGGTAGCGGCCTCACAGATACGCAGTATTTT
TRBJ2-7 TRBV19 NA NA CASSIGPGRYEQYF TGTGCCAGTAGTATTGGTCCAGGGCGGTACGAGCAGTACTTC
TRBJ1-3 TRBV4-1 NA few CASSQEHSSGNTIYF TGCGCCAGCAGCCAAGAGCACAGTTCAGGAAACACCATATATTTT
TRBJ1-4 TRBV6-5 NA NA CASSYALGVGEKLFF TGTGCCAGCAGTTACGCATTAGGCGTTGGTGAAAAACTGTTTTTT
TRBJ2-2 TRBV27 NA few CASSLGTGELFF TGTGCCAGCAGTTTAGGGACCGGGGAGCTGTTTTTT
TRBJ1-5 TRBV27 NA NA CASSLSQRQPQHF TGTGCCAGCAGTTTATCCCAGAGGCAGCCCCAGCATTTT
TRBJ1-1 TRBV5-4 NA NA CASILNTEAFF TGTGCTTCCATCCTAAACACTGAAGCTTTCTTT
TRBJ1-2 TRBV25-1 NA NA CASSFRGANYGYTF TGTGCCAGCAGTTTCCGGGGAGCTAACTATGGCTACACCTTC
TRBJ2-1 TRBV28 TRBD2 NA CASSVGLPTYNEQFF TGTGCCAGCAGTGTGGGACTACCCACGTACAATGAGCAGTTCTTC
TRBJ2-7 TRBV5-1 TRBD2 NA CASSPRVAGGNEQYF TGCGCCAGCAGCCCCCGGGTAGCGGGAGGAAACGAGCAGTACTTC
TRBJ2-7 TRBV2 NA few CASSDPSAAYEQYF TGTGCCAGCAGTGACCCTAGCGCTGCCTACGAGCAGTACTTC
TRBJ1-2 TRBV5-6 NA NA CASSLGGHSLGGYTF TGTGCCAGCAGCTTGGGGGGGCACAGCCTTGGTGGCTACACCTTC
TRBJ1-5 TRBV4-1 NA few CASSQWQGPGSNQPQHF TGCGCCAGCAGCCAATGGCAGGGCCCGGGGAGCAATCAGCCCCAGCATTTT
TRBJ2-7 TRBV28 NA few CASNSDLTSYEQYF TGTGCCAGCAATTCGGACCTTACCTCCTACGAGCAGTACTTC
TRBJ2-2 TRBV15 NA NA CATSRDTGELFF TGTGCCACCAGCAGAGACACCGGGGAGCTGTTTTTT
TRBJ2-6 TRBV29-1 NA NA CSVEDTGKTHSGANVLTF TGCAGCGTTGAAGATACAGGGAAAACTCACTCTGGGGCCAACGTCCTGACTTTC
TRBJ2-7 TRBV13 NA NA CASSPGAITGGEQYF TGTGCCAGCAGCCCGGGAGCGATCACAGGTGGGGAGCAGTACTTC
TRBJ2-1 TRBV4-2 TRBD2 NA CASSQEGGLAGGHEQFF TGTGCCAGCAGCCAAGAGGGGGGACTAGCGGGAGGCCATGAGCAGTTCTTC
TRBJ2-7 TRBV13 NA once CASSLRGEQYF TGTGCCAGCAGCCTACGGGGCGAGCAGTACTTC
TRBJ1-5 TRBV10-3 TRBD1 NA CAISESGTGQPQHF TGTGCCATCAGTGAGTCCGGGACAGGTCAGCCCCAGCATTTT